This TCR beta chain derives from a study of blood T cell repertoires in COVID-19. Overall study context: The analysed material was cDNA or gDNA that came from T cells, B-cell-depleted T cells, or PBMCs.

Study members were between 18 and 89 years old and lived in approximately 25 US regions. Original methodology: Amplification of reference gene primers was used by the study to estimate nucleated cell counts. Some clones are missing from TCRdb's copy, which holds only in-frame ones; the method was immunoSEQ multiplex PCR. Clone size and V and J calls were adopted from that table, with D and trimming inferred from the DNA. The sample records approximately 200,000 clones, 87% being singletons. This CDR3 contains 15 residues. Germline-derived CDR1 and CDR2 are SGHRS and YFSETQ. V was pared by 4 bases and J by 2 bases, with 16 bases between.

Sequenced: PBMCs or T cells enriched from blood (not recorded which). The chain recombines TRBV5-1 with TRBJ2-7; D might be TRBD2 (5 bases). This sequence originates from a young man with acute COVID-19. CDR3 in DNA: TGCGCCAGCAGCCCGCGTGAGGGCGCAACCTACGAGCAGTACTTC. Amino acids: CASSPREGATYEQYF.